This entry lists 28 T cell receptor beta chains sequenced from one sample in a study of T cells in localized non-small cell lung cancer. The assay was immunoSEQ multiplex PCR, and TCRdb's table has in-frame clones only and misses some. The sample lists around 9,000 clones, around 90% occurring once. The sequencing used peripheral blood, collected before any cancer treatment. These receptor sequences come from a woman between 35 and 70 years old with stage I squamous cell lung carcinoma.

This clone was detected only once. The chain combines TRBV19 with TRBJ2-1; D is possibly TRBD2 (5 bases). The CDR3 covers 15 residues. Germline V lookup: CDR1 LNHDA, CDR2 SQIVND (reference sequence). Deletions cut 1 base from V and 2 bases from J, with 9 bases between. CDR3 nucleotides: TGTGCCAGTAGTATAGGCAGGAGGACCTACAATGAGCAGTTCTTC. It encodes CASSIGRRTYNEQFF.

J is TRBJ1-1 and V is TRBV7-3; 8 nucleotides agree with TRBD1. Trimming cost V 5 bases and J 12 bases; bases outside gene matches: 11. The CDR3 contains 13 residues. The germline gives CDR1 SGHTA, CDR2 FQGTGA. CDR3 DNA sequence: TGTGCCAGCAGCCTCACCCAGGGGGCGCGAACTTTCTTT. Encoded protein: CASSLTQGARTFF.

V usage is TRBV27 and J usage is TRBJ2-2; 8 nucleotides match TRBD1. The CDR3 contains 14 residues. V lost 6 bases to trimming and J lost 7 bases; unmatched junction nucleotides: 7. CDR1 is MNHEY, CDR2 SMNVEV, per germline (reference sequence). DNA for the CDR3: TGTGCCAGCAGGGACCCAGGGGGCAACGGGGAGCTGTTTTTT. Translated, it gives CASRDPGGNGELFF.

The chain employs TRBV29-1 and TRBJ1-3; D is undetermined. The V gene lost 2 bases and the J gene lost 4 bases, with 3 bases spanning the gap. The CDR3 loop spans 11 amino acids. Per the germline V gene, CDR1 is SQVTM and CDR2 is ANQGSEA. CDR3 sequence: CSVERGNTIYF. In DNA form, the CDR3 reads TGCAGCGTTGAAAGGGGAAACACCATATATTTT.

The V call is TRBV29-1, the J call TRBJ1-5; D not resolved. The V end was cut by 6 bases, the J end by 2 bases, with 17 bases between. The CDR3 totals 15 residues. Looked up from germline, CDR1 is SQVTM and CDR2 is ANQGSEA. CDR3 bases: TGCAGCGTAGGAAGGCAGATAGGCGGCAATCAGCCCCAGCATTTT. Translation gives CSVGRQIGGNQPQHF.

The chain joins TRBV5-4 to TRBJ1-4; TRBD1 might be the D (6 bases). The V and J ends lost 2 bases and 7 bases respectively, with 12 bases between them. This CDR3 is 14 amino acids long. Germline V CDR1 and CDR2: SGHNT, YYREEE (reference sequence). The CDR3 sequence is CASSLPGEAEKLFF. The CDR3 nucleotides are TGTGCCAGCAGCTTACCAGGGGAGGCTGAAAAACTGTTTTTT.

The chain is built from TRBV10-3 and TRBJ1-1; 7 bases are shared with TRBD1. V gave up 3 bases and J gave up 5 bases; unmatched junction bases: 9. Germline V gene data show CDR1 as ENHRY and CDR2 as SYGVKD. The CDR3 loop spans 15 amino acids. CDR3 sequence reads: CAISEPPTGDTEAFF. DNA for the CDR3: TGTGCCATCAGTGAACCGCCAACAGGGGATACTGAAGCTTTCTTT.

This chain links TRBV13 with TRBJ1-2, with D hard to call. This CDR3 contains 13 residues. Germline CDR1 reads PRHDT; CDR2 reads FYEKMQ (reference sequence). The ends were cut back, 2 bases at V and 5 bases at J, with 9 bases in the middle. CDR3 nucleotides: TGTGCCAGCAGCTTATATCCGGGATATGGCTACACCTTC. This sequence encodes CASSLYPGYGYTF.

The DNA for the CDR3 is TGTGCCAGCAGCCCCTCCCGCTCTGGGGCCAACGTCCTGACTTTC. Its protein is CASSPSRSGANVLTF. The chain couples TRBV7-3 to TRBJ2-6; D gene ambiguous. Germline V gives CDR1 SGHTA, CDR2 FQGTGA. The CDR3 sequence is 15 residues long. Between the trimmed V and J ends, which lost 5 bases and 0 bases, there was a span of 8 bases.

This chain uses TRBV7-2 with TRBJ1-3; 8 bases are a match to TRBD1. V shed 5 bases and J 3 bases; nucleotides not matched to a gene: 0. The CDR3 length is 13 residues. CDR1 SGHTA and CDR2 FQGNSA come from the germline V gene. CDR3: CASSGQGGNTIYF. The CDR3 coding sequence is TGTGCCAGCAGCGGACAGGGTGGAAACACCATATATTTT. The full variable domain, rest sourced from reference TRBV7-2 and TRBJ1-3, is GAGVSQSPSNKVTEKGKDVELRCDPISGHTALYWYRQSLGQGLEFLIYFQGNSAPDKSGLPSDRFSAERTGGSVSTLTIQRTQQEDSAVYLCASSGQGGNTIYFGEGSWLTVV.

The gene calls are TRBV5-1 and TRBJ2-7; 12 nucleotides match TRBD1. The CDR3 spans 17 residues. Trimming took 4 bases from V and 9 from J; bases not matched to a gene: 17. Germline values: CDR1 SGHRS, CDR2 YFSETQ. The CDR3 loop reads CASSVESTGGQGARQYF. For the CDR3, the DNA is TGCGCCAGCAGCGTAGAATCAACGGGGGGACAGGGGGCTCGGCAGTACTTC. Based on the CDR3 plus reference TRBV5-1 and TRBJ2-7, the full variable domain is KAGVTQTPRYLIKTRGQQVTLSCSPISGHRSVSWYQQTPGQGLQFLFEYFSETQRNKGNFPGRFSGRQFSNSRSEMNVSTLELGDSALYLCASSVESTGGQGARQYFGPGTRLTVT.

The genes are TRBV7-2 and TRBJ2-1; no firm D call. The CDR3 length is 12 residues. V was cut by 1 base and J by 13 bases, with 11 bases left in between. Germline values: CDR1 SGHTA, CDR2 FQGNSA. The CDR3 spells CASSLEARPQFF. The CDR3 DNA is TGTGCCAGCAGCTTAGAGGCCCGCCCTCAGTTCTTC.

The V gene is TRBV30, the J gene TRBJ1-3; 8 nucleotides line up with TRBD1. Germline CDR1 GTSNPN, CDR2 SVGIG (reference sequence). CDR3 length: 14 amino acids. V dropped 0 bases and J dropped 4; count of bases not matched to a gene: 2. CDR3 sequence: CAWSVGTGGNTIYF. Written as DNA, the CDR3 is TGTGCCTGGAGTGTGGGGACAGGCGGAAACACCATATATTTT.

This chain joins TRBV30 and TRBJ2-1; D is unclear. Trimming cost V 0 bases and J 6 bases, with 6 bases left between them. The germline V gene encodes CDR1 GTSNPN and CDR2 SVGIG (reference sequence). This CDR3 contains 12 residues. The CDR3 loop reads CAWSVKGNEQFF. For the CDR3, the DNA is TGTGCCTGGAGTGTAAAGGGCAATGAGCAGTTCTTC.

The DNA for the CDR3 is TGTGCCAGCAGTTTATACCCCGGGGGGGCTGGGGGCTACACCTTC. As protein: CASSLYPGGAGGYTF. The rearrangement links TRBV27 to TRBJ1-2, with D maybe TRBD1 (6 bases). V lost 1 base and J lost 8, with 17 bases in between. The CDR3 has 15 amino acids. The V gene's germline CDR1 is MNHEY and CDR2 SMNVEV (reference sequence).

CDR3 loop: CASSFDRHTEAFF. CDR3 sequence (DNA): TGTGCCAGCAGTTTTGACAGGCACACTGAAGCTTTCTTT. The chain joins TRBV27 to TRBJ1-1; D is perhaps TRBD1 (6 bases). The V and J ends lost 3 bases and 3 bases respectively, with 8 bases between them. This CDR3 has 13 residues. The germline CDR1 and CDR2 sequences are MNHEY and SMNVEV (reference sequence).

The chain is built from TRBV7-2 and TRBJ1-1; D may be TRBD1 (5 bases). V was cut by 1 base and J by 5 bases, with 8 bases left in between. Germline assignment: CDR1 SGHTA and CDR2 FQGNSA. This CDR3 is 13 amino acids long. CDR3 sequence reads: CASSLVRETEAFF. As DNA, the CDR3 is TGTGCCAGCAGCTTAGTCAGGGAGACTGAAGCTTTCTTT.

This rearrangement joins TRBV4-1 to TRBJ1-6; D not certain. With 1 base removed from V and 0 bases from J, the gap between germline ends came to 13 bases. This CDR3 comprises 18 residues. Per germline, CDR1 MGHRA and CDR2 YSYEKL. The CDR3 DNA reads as TGCGCCAGCAGCCAAGTATGGGAGGAGAGCTCCTATAATTCACCCCTCCACTTT. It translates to CASSQVWEESSYNSPLHF.

The CDR3 DNA reads TGTGCCAGCAGTTTATCCGTCGCCTTGGCCGGGGAGCTGTTTTTT. This sequence encodes CASSLSVALAGELFF. The chain recombines TRBV27 with TRBJ2-2, with no clear D. This CDR3 comprises 15 residues. Deletions cut 0 bases from V and 6 bases from J, with 11 bases between. Germline CDR1 is MNHEY and CDR2 is SMNVEV (reference sequence).

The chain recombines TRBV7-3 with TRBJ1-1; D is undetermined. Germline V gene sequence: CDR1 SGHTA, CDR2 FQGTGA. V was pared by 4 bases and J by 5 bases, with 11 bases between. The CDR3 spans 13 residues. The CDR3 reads CASSWERRTEAFF. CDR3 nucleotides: TGTGCCAGCAGCTGGGAAAGAAGGACTGAAGCTTTCTTT.

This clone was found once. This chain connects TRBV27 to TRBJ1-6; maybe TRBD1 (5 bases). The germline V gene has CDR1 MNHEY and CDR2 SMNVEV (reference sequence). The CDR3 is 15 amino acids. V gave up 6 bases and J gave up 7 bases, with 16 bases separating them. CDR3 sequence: CASSRVSGLNSPLHF. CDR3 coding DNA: TGTGCCAGCAGCCGGGTTTCGGGGCTAAATTCACCCCTCCACTTT.

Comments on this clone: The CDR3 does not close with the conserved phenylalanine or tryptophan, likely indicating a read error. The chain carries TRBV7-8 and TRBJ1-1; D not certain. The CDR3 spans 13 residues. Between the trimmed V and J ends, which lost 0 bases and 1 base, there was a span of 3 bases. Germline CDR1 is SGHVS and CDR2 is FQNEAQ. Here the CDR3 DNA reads TGTGCCAGCAGCTTAGCGGGGAACACTGAAGCTTTCCTT. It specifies CASSLAGNTEAFL.

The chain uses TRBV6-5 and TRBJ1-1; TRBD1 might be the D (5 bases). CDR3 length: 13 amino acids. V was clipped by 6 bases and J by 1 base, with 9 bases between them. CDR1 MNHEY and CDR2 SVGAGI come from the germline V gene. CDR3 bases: TGTGCCAGCAGCCACGGGGCGAACACTGAAGCTTTCTTT. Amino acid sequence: CASSHGANTEAFF.

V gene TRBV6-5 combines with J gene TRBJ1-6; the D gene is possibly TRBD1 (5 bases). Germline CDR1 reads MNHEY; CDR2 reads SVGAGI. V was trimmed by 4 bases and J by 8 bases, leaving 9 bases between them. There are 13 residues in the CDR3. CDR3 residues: CASSSPGDSPLHF. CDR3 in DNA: TGTGCCAGCAGTTCCCCGGGGGATTCACCCCTCCACTTT.

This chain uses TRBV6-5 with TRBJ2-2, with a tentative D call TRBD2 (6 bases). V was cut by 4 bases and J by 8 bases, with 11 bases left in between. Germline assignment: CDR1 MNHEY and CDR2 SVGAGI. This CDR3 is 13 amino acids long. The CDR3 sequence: CASSSHRGGELFF. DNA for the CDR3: TGTGCCAGCAGTTCCCATCGGGGGGGGGAGCTGTTTTTT.

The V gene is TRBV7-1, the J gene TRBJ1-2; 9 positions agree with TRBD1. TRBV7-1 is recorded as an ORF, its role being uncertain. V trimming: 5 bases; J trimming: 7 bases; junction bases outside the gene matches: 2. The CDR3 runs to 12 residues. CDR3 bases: TGTGCCAGCAGCCCGACAGGGGGTGGCTACACCTTC. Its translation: CASSPTGGGYTF.

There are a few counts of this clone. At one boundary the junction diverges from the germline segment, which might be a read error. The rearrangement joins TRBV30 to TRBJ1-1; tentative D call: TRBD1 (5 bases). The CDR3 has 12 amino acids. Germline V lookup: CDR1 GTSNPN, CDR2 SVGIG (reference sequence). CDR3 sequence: CGYGAMNTEAFF. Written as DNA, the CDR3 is TGCGGTTACGGGGCGATGAACACTGAAGCTTTCTTT.

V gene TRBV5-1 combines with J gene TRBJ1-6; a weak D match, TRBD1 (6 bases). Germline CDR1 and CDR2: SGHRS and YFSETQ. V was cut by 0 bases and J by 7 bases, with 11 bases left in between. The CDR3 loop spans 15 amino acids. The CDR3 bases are TGCGCCAGCAGCTTGGGGGGACAAGCCAATTCACCCCTCCACTTT. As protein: CASSLGGQANSPLHF.